This TCR beta chain was identified during a study of blood T cell repertoires in COVID-19. The table lists this clone with a count of one. The table came from immunoSEQ multiplex PCR; TCRdb's copy has only in-frame clones and leaves some out. The table shows 100,000 to 150,000 clones, with 84% occurring only once. The CDR3 loop spans 15 amino acids. V dropped 0 bases and J dropped 2 bases, with 13 bases sitting between them. From germline, CDR1 is GTSNPN and CDR2 SVGIG (reference sequence). Sequences were obtained from peripheral blood. V and J are TRBV30 and TRBJ1-2; tentative D call: TRBD1 (6 bases). This TCR was sampled from a man aged 55 to 70 with acute or convalescent COVID-19. Here the CDR3 reads CAWSVVLTGNYGYTF. CDR3 nucleotides: TGTGCCTGGAGTGTAGTTCTCACAGGGAACTATGGCTACACCTTC.